The source of this TCR beta chain is a study of blood T cell repertoires in COVID-19. Across the whole study: The study drew acute and convalescent COVID-19 samples from the United States, Italy and Spain.

This clone was recorded once. Study processing details: Reference gene primer amplification yielded estimated nucleated cell counts. The table came from immunoSEQ multiplex PCR; TCRdb's copy has only in-frame clones and leaves some out. The V and J calls and clone size are taken from that table; D and trimming were inferred from the DNA. There are 100,000 or so clones in the sample; approximately 90% occur only once, and approximately 5% lies in the top ten. The sample consisted of peripheral blood. This sequence was found in a woman aged 45-65 years with COVID-19, enrolled during active disease.

CDR3 in DNA: TGTGCCAGCAGTTACCCTACAGGGGTAGGCTACACCTTC. It yields the protein CASSYPTGVGYTF. The rearrangement uses TRBV6-5 and TRBJ1-2; 7 nucleotides align to TRBD1. The CDR3 length is 13 residues. Germline CDR1 reads MNHEY; CDR2 reads SVGAGI. V shed 2 bases, J shed 8 bases, and the junction held 5 bases outside the gene matches.